Each of the 5 T cell receptor beta chains below was sequenced from the same sample in a study of glioma-infiltrating T cells after dendritic cell vaccination. This table comes from immunoSEQ multiplex PCR, and its TCRdb copy is limited to in-frame clones, with some not included. This table has more than 95,000 clones, more than 80% appearing once. The sample here was blood, taken before dendritic cell vaccination. The receptors stem from a human donor with glioblastoma.

J is TRBJ1-3 and V is TRBV11-2; the D is unclear. Per the germline V gene, CDR1 is SGHAT and CDR2 is FQNNGV. The length of the CDR3 is 16 residues. V lost 1 base to trimming and J lost 0 bases, with 10 bases between them. The CDR3 bases are TGTGCCAGCAGCTTAGGGGCAGTCGGCTCTGGAAACACCATATATTTT. It codes for CASSLGAVGSGNTIYF.

The rearrangement links TRBV6-1 to TRBJ1-1, with TRBD1 matching over 10 bases. Trimming cost V 6 bases and J 3 bases; bases outside gene matches: 4. The V gene's germline CDR1 is MNHNS and CDR2 SASEGT. This CDR3 region has 14 residues. CDR3 nucleotide sequence: TGTGCCAGCAGCGACAGGGGGCTGCACACTGAAGCTTTCTTT. It specifies CASSDRGLHTEAFF.

The chain uses TRBV7-9 and TRBJ2-3; 7 bases match TRBD1. Trimming removed 4 bases from V and 5 bases from J; junction bases left unmatched: 6. The V gene's germline CDR1 is SEHNR and CDR2 FQNEAQ (reference sequence). There are 14 residues in the CDR3. CDR3 in DNA: TGTGCCAGCAGCTATGACAGGGTGGAAGATACGCAGTATTTT. Protein product: CASSYDRVEDTQYF.

This chain uses TRBV7-8 with TRBJ2-7; tentative D call: TRBD2 (5 bases). Trimming took 5 bases from V and 0 from J, leaving 11 bases between them. Per the germline V gene, CDR1 is SGHVS and CDR2 is FQNEAQ. The CDR3 is 14 amino acids. CDR3 sequence reads: CASSIRLHSYEQYF. The CDR3, as DNA: TGTGCCAGCAGCATTAGACTACACTCCTACGAGCAGTACTTC. The whole variable domain, remainder taken from reference TRBV7-8 and TRBJ2-7, is GAGVSQSPRYKVAKRGQDVALRCDPISGHVSLFWYQQALGQGPEFLTYFQNEAQLDKSGLPSDRFFAERPEGSVSTLKIQRTQQEDSAVYLCASSIRLHSYEQYFGPGTRLTVT.

The chain joins TRBV6-1 to TRBJ1-2; 9 positions match TRBD1. Germline values: CDR1 MNHNS, CDR2 SASEGT. The CDR3 runs to 19 residues. J lost 7 bases, V lost 4 bases, and 22 bases had no gene match. The CDR3 DNA follows: TGTGCCAGCAGTGGCGCGCAGGGCCGCGGGACAGGGTACCCCTTTGGCTACACCTTC. It encodes CASSGAQGRGTGYPFGYTF.